This is a list of T cell receptor beta chains from one sample in a study of blood T cell repertoires in COVID-19. The data were produced by immunoSEQ multiplex PCR, yet TCRdb's version contains in-frame clones alone and is incomplete. The data hold around 97,000 clones, with 70% to 85% observed a single time. Sequencing used peripheral blood. These receptors all come from a man aged 65 to 79 with acute or convalescent COVID-19. Both conserved end residues are part of each CDR3. The order of the fields is clone size, V gene, D gene, J gene, CDR3 protein, CDR3 DNA. The D gene is left open where the match is weak. A row's size may be missing; if present it is once, few, many or a size class.

>NA|TRBV28|NA|TRBJ1-1
CASSIQGRSMNTEAFF
TGTGCCAGCAGTATTCAGGGGCGCTCAATGAACACTGAAGCTTTCTTT
>once|TRBV15|NA|TRBJ2-3
CATSSRVGTDTQYF
TGTGCCACCAGCTCCAGGGTTGGTACAGATACGCAGTATTTT
>NA|TRBV30|TRBD1|TRBJ2-7
CAWSGIQSFDRGYEQYF
TGTGCCTGGAGTGGAATCCAAAGCTTCGACAGGGGCTACGAGCAGTACTTC
>few|TRBV7-2|NA|TRBJ2-7
CASSSILGIYEQYF
TGTGCCAGCAGCTCAATACTAGGTATCTACGAGCAGTACTTC
>NA|TRBV7-2|NA|TRBJ2-5
CASSQRRQETQYF
TGTGCCAGCAGCCAGCGACGCCAAGAGACCCAGTACTTC
>NA|TRBV6-5|NA|TRBJ2-1
CASTPSRGNYNEQFF
TGTGCCAGCACCCCATCGCGGGGAAATTACAATGAGCAGTTCTTC
>NA|TRBV4-2|TRBD1|TRBJ1-5
CASSQDPIIRDRGRQPQHF
TGTGCCAGCAGCCAAGATCCTATAATCCGGGACAGGGGAAGGCAGCCCCAGCATTTT
>NA|TRBV19|NA|TRBJ1-1
CASSIPRGHTEAFF
TGTGCCAGTAGTATCCCCAGGGGACACACTGAAGCTTTCTTT
>once|TRBV7-2|NA|TRBJ2-3
CASSLYPDTQYF
TGTGCCAGCAGCTTATATCCAGATACGCAGTATTTT
>NA|TRBV7-9|NA|TRBJ2-7
CASSLSGVSYF
TGTGCCAGCAGCTTAAGCGGAGTTTCGTACTTC
>NA|TRBV3-1/TRBV3-2|NA|TRBJ1-3
CASSPSGVNTIYF
TGTGCCAGCAGCCCCAGCGGGGTAAACACCATATATTTT
>NA|TRBV7-3|NA|TRBJ1-1
CASSRGQNTEAFF
TGTGCCAGCAGTCGCGGACAGAACACTGAAGCTTTCTTT
>NA|TRBV5-1|TRBD1|TRBJ2-2
CASTSTGVPNAGELFF
TGCGCCAGCACCTCCACAGGGGTTCCTAACGCCGGGGAGCTGTTTTTT
>NA|TRBV30|NA|TRBJ1-2
CAWSGSSSGGYTF
TGTGCCTGGAGTGGGTCCAGCTCAGGGGGCTACACCTTC
>NA|TRBV5-5|TRBD2|TRBJ2-5
CASSSGLAEQETQYF
TGTGCCAGCAGCTCGGGACTAGCGGAACAAGAGACCCAGTACTTC
>NA|TRBV29-1|TRBD1|TRBJ2-7
CSVVRTGTYEQYF
TGCAGCGTTGTCAGGACAGGGACCTACGAGCAGTACTTC
>few|TRBV5-1|TRBD2|TRBJ2-1
CASSLGVASGEVDEQFF
TGCGCCAGCAGCTTGGGGGTTGCTAGCGGGGAGGTAGATGAGCAGTTCTTC
>NA|TRBV28|NA|TRBJ1-2
CAGGRGNYGYTF
TGTGCCGGGGGGAGAGGGAACTATGGCTACACCTTC
>NA|TRBV7-2|NA|TRBJ2-1
CASEAGPTRGNEQFF
TGTGCCAGTGAAGCCGGACCAACACGGGGCAATGAGCAGTTCTTC
>NA|TRBV7-2|TRBD1|TRBJ2-7
CASSRTGGLYEQYF
TGTGCCAGCAGCCGGACAGGGGGCCTCTACGAGCAGTACTTC
>NA|TRBV7-9|NA|TRBJ2-7
CASSLALYEQYF
TGTGCCAGCAGCTTAGCCCTCTACGAGCAGTACTTC
>NA|TRBV7-8|TRBD2|TRBJ2-7
CASSPSGGKSYEQYF
TGTGCCAGCAGCCCTAGCGGGGGGAAATCCTACGAGCAGTACTTC
>NA|TRBV27|NA|TRBJ1-1
CASSSQNRFTEAFF
TGTGCCAGCAGTTCCCAGAACAGGTTCACTGAAGCTTTCTTT
>NA|TRBV27|TRBD1|TRBJ1-2
CASRTGGGGYGYTF
TGTGCCAGCCGGACAGGGGGCGGAGGCTATGGCTACACCTTC
>NA|TRBV18|NA|TRBJ1-2
CASSPRQENYGYTF
TGTGCCAGCTCACCGCGACAGGAAAACTATGGCTACACCTTC
>once|TRBV4-2|NA|TRBJ1-3
CASSQDPRQVPGNTIYF
TGTGCCAGCAGCCAAGACCCTCGACAGGTCCCTGGAAACACCATATATTTT
>NA|TRBV10-2|TRBD2|TRBJ2-7
CASSSGGNEQYF
TGCGCCAGCTCTAGCGGGGGGAACGAGCAGTACTTC
>NA|TRBV6-6|NA|TRBJ1-1
CASSLTGLNTEAFF
TGTGCCAGCAGTCTAACGGGACTTAACACTGAAGCTTTCTTT
>NA|TRBV27|TRBD2|TRBJ2-2
CASRVTSGKTGELFF
TGTGCCAGCAGGGTGACTAGCGGGAAAACCGGGGAGCTGTTTTTT
>NA|TRBV7-8|NA|TRBJ1-4
CASSYGRGPTNEKLFF
TGTGCCAGCAGCTATGGTCGGGGTCCAACTAATGAAAAACTGTTTTTT
>NA|TRBV11-2|NA|TRBJ2-1
CASSSGPEQFF
TGTGCCAGCAGCTCGGGTCCTGAGCAGTTCTTC
>NA|TRBV6-2/TRBV6-3|TRBD2|TRBJ2-2
CASSYSTSGGPNTGELFF
TGTGCCAGCAGTTACTCGACTAGCGGGGGACCGAACACCGGGGAGCTGTTTTTT
>NA|TRBV7-2|NA|TRBJ2-5
CASSLGGGQETQYF
TGTGCCAGCAGCCTAGGGGGGGGCCAAGAGACCCAGTACTTC
>NA|TRBV27|NA|TRBJ1-2
CASSPQLDSARGYTF
TGTGCCAGCAGTCCGCAGCTGGACAGTGCAAGGGGCTACACCTTC
>NA|TRBV30|TRBD2|TRBJ2-1
CAWSLAGGPAYNEQFF
TGTGCCTGGAGCCTAGCGGGGGGGCCAGCCTACAATGAGCAGTTCTTC
>NA|TRBV6-2/TRBV6-3|TRBD2|TRBJ2-2
CASSYWASGRIGELFF
TGTGCCAGCAGTTACTGGGCTAGCGGGAGAATCGGGGAGCTGTTTTTT
>NA|TRBV7-3|NA|TRBJ2-2
CASSLGEFGELFF
TGTGCCAGCAGCTTAGGGGAGTTCGGGGAGCTGTTTTTT
>NA|TRBV7-3|NA|TRBJ1-5
CASALGPNQPQHF
TGTGCCAGCGCCTTGGGGCCGAATCAGCCCCAGCATTTT
>NA|TRBV12-3/TRBV12-4|NA|TRBJ2-2
CASSASPTGELFF
TGTGCCAGCAGTGCGAGTCCCACCGGGGAGCTGTTTTTT
>once|TRBV30|TRBD1|TRBJ1-2
CAWKQGAGLRDYGYTF
TGTGCCTGGAAACAGGGGGCTGGGCTTCGAGACTATGGCTACACCTTC
>few|TRBV5-6|NA|TRBJ1-5
CASSIRGRNQPQHF
TGTGCCAGCAGCATCAGGGGCAGGAATCAGCCCCAGCATTTT
>NA|TRBV19|NA|TRBJ1-5
CASSIGQTNQPQHF
TGTGCCAGTAGTATTGGACAGACAAATCAGCCCCAGCATTTT
>NA|TRBV7-3|NA|TRBJ2-1
CASSLLRGSYNEQFF
TGTGCCAGCAGCTTACTTCGCGGAAGTTACAATGAGCAGTTCTTC
>NA|TRBV19|NA|TRBJ2-2
CASASQGSGELFF
TGTGCCAGCGCCTCCCAGGGGTCCGGGGAGCTGTTTTTT
>NA|TRBV6-4|NA|TRBJ1-2
CASSDSGAGERFRGYTF
TGTGCCAGCAGTGACTCTGGGGCAGGTGAACGGTTCCGTGGCTACACCTTC
>NA|TRBV5-1|NA|TRBJ1-1
CASNWGGEVNTEAFF
TGCGCCAGCAATTGGGGGGGTGAGGTGAACACTGAAGCTTTCTTT